Listed below are T cell receptor beta chains from one sample, sequenced in a study of blood T cell repertoires in COVID-19. Here immunoSEQ multiplex PCR was the method, and the copy in TCRdb shows in-frame clones only, minus some. The data contain fewer than 80,000 clones, more than 70% of them singletons. Sequenced input: peripheral blood. These receptor sequences come from a woman aged 45 to 65 with active or convalescent COVID-19. The conserved cysteine and the conserved F or W are not part of the CDR3 here. Fields, in order: D gene, J gene, V gene, CDR3 protein. A D gene is named only where the DNA matches it firmly.

D gene: NA; J gene: TRBJ2-3; V gene: TRBV5-4; CDR3 protein: ASSLVMDYYTDTQY
D gene: NA; J gene: TRBJ1-1; V gene: TRBV6-6; CDR3 protein: ASSYSRGMNTEAF
D gene: NA; J gene: TRBJ1-1; V gene: TRBV3-1/TRBV3-2; CDR3 protein: ASSQELGANTEAF
D gene: NA; J gene: TRBJ1-2; V gene: TRBV12-5; CDR3 protein: ASGLKMGEAGGYT
D gene: NA; J gene: TRBJ2-3; V gene: TRBV13; CDR3 protein: ASSLTSTDTQY
D gene: TRBD1; J gene: TRBJ2-7; V gene: TRBV5-1; CDR3 protein: ASSLPGQGDDEQY
D gene: NA; J gene: TRBJ1-1; V gene: TRBV3-1/TRBV3-2; CDR3 protein: ASSGIGGDTEAF
D gene: NA; J gene: TRBJ1-5; V gene: TRBV5-1; CDR3 protein: ASSLGVGDSNQPQH
D gene: NA; J gene: TRBJ2-1; V gene: TRBV18; CDR3 protein: ASSPLRPETNEQF
D gene: NA; J gene: TRBJ1-3; V gene: TRBV6-6; CDR3 protein: ASGQGWGNTIY
D gene: NA; J gene: TRBJ1-4; V gene: TRBV5-6; CDR3 protein: ASSSVASGAVDNEKLF
D gene: NA; J gene: TRBJ1-3; V gene: TRBV5-1; CDR3 protein: ASSLDRASGNTIY
D gene: TRBD2; J gene: TRBJ2-7; V gene: TRBV9; CDR3 protein: ASSPSPWTSGKSSYEQY
D gene: NA; J gene: TRBJ2-3; V gene: TRBV5-1; CDR3 protein: ASSLAYSRDTQY
D gene: NA; J gene: TRBJ1-1; V gene: TRBV28; CDR3 protein: ASSFMGDSEAF
D gene: TRBD1; J gene: TRBJ1-3; V gene: TRBV6-1; CDR3 protein: ASSAGQGSSGNTIY
D gene: NA; J gene: TRBJ1-2; V gene: TRBV9; CDR3 protein: ASSVSAGTVGYT
D gene: TRBD1; J gene: TRBJ1-2; V gene: TRBV29-1; CDR3 protein: SVGAPTGDGYT
D gene: NA; J gene: TRBJ1-4; V gene: TRBV7-9; CDR3 protein: ASSPGRGANEKLF